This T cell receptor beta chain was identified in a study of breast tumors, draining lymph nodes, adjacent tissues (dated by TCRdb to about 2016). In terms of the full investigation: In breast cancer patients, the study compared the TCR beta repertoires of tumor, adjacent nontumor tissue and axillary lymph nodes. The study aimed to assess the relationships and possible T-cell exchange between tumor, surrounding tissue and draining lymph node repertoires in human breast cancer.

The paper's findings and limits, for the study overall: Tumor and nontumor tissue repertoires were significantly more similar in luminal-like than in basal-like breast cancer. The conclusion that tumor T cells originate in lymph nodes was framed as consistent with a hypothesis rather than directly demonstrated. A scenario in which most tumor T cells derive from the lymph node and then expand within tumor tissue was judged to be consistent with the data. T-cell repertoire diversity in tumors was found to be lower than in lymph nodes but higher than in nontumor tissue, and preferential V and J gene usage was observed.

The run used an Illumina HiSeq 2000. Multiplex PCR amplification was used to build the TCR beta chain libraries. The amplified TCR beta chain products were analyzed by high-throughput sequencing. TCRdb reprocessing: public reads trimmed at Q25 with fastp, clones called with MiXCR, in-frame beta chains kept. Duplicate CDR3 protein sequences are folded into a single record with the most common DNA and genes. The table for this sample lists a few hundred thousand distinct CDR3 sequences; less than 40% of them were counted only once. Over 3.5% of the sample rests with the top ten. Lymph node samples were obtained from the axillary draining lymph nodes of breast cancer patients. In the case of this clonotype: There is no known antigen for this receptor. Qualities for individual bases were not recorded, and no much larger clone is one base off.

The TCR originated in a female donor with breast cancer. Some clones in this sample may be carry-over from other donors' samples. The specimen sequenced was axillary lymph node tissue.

The nucleotides read TGTGCCAGCAGTTCTATAGTGGGCGAGCAGTACTTC. Translated, it gives CASSSIVGEQYF. The sequence is built from TRBV12-3 or TRBV12-4 and TRBJ2-7, with no reliable assignment of the D segment. Trimming removed 4 bases from V and 6 bases from J, leaving 10 bases between the germline ends. The CDR3, cysteine through phenylalanine, is 12 amino acids long. The retained sequence is limited to the CDR3, 36 bases, with the frame set at the first base.